The rows below give T cell receptor beta chains drawn from one sample of a study of T cell responses to AZD1222 COVID-19 vaccine. Generated by immunoSEQ multiplex PCR, the TCRdb table keeps only in-frame clones and is missing some. This sample carries some 110,000 clones, 84% of them seen once, and the ten largest clones take about 9%. The material sequenced was peripheral blood, taken on day 0 of AZD1222 vaccination. The receptor set was obtained from an adult in good health. Both conserved end residues are part of each CDR3. Each record gives: clone size, J gene, CDR3 length, V gene, D gene, CDR3 protein, CDR3 DNA. D genes are given only for firm matches. Size is stated for part of the rows, as once, few or many counts, or as a class when the clone is expanded.

size: NA
J: TRBJ2-2
length: 18
V: TRBV4-3
D: NA
CDR3: CASSQESVRTANTGELFF
DNA: TGCGCCAGCAGCCAAGAATCGGTGCGGACAGCGAACACCGGGGAGCTGTTTTTT

size: NA
J: TRBJ1-2
length: 15
V: TRBV5-4
D: NA
CDR3: CASTPRGGLNYGYTF
DNA: TGTGCCAGCACCCCACGCGGGGGGCTGAACTATGGCTACACCTTC

size: NA
J: TRBJ1-3
length: 15
V: TRBV7-9
D: NA
CDR3: CASSSRGGERNTIYF
DNA: TGTGCCAGCAGCTCCCGGGGGGGGGAGAGAAACACCATATATTTT

size: few
J: TRBJ1-3
length: 14
V: TRBV28
D: TRBD1
CDR3: CASSGQGAGNTIYF
DNA: TGTGCCAGCAGCGGACAGGGGGCTGGAAACACCATATATTTT

size: NA
J: TRBJ2-3
length: 12
V: TRBV2
D: NA
CDR3: CASSEYSDTQYF
DNA: TGTGCCAGCAGTGAATATTCAGATACGCAGTATTTT

size: NA
J: TRBJ2-3
length: 15
V: TRBV9
D: NA
CDR3: CASSVGPGITDTQYF
DNA: TGTGCCAGCAGCGTAGGACCCGGGATTACAGATACGCAGTATTTT

size: NA
J: TRBJ1-4
length: 16
V: TRBV28
D: NA
CDR3: CASSFVPSATNEKLFF
DNA: TGTGCCAGCAGTTTCGTCCCATCGGCAACTAATGAAAAACTGTTTTTT

size: NA
J: TRBJ1-5
length: 15
V: TRBV6-6
D: NA
CDR3: CASSSYSERNQPQHF
DNA: TGTGCCAGCAGTTCCTACAGTGAACGCAATCAGCCCCAGCATTTT

size: NA
J: TRBJ1-1
length: 13
V: TRBV6-5
D: NA
CDR3: CASRQGWGTEAFF
DNA: TGTGCCAGCAGACAGGGATGGGGCACTGAAGCTTTCTTT

size: NA
J: TRBJ2-3
length: 15
V: TRBV6-5
D: NA
CDR3: CASSYSYRESDTQYF
DNA: TGTGCCAGCAGTTACTCGTATCGGGAGTCAGATACGCAGTATTTT

size: NA
J: TRBJ1-2
length: 15
V: TRBV19
D: NA
CDR3: CASSRDQGGGYGYTF
DNA: TGTGCCAGTAGTCGGGACCAAGGGGGAGGATATGGCTACACCTTC

size: NA
J: TRBJ1-5
length: 15
V: TRBV28
D: TRBD1
CDR3: CASSTPDRTYQPQHF
DNA: TGTGCCAGCAGTACGCCGGACAGGACCTATCAGCCCCAGCATTTT

size: NA
J: TRBJ1-3
length: 14
V: TRBV7-9
D: NA
CDR3: CASSFYQSGNTIYF
DNA: TGTGCCAGCAGCTTTTACCAGTCTGGAAACACCATATATTTT

size: few
J: TRBJ1-2
length: 15
V: TRBV5-4
D: TRBD1
CDR3: CASSQVDRGSYGYTF
DNA: TGTGCCAGCAGCCAGGTCGACAGGGGGAGCTATGGCTACACCTTC

size: NA
J: TRBJ2-2
length: 12
V: TRBV6-5
D: NA
CDR3: CASNSFTGELFF
DNA: TGTGCCAGCAACAGTTTTACCGGGGAGCTGTTTTTT

size: NA
J: TRBJ2-5
length: 14
V: TRBV3-1/TRBV3-2
D: TRBD2
CDR3: CASSHAGGHETQYF
DNA: TGTGCCAGCAGCCATGCGGGGGGGCATGAGACCCAGTACTTC

size: NA
J: TRBJ1-2
length: 15
V: TRBV3-1/TRBV3-2
D: NA
CDR3: CASSQLGRDGDGYTF
DNA: TGTGCCAGCAGCCAATTAGGAAGGGACGGAGATGGCTACACCTTC

size: NA
J: TRBJ1-4
length: 17
V: TRBV13
D: NA
CDR3: CARTGCTSVPAREKLFF
DNA: NA

size: NA
J: TRBJ2-5
length: 15
V: TRBV5-1
D: TRBD1
CDR3: CASSLGQGSQETQYF
DNA: TGCGCCAGCAGCTTGGGACAGGGGTCTCAAGAGACCCAGTACTTC

size: few
J: TRBJ2-2
length: 14
V: TRBV19
D: NA
CDR3: CASSTQGGTGELFF
DNA: TGTGCCAGTAGTACACAGGGCGGCACCGGGGAGCTGTTTTTT

size: few
J: TRBJ1-1
length: 14
V: TRBV27
D: NA
CDR3: CASSFWGGDTEAFF
DNA: TGTGCCAGCAGTTTCTGGGGGGGGGACACTGAAGCTTTCTTT

size: NA
J: TRBJ1-1
length: 14
V: TRBV9
D: NA
CDR3: CASSTQGMNTEAFF
DNA: TGTGCCAGCAGCACTCAGGGGATGAACACTGAAGCTTTCTTT

size: NA
J: TRBJ1-1
length: 13
V: TRBV28
D: NA
CDR3: CASSHPANTEAFF
DNA: TGTGCCAGCAGTCATCCAGCCAACACTGAAGCTTTCTTT

size: NA
J: TRBJ1-5
length: 15
V: TRBV11-1
D: NA
CDR3: CARYLPQDSNQPQHF
DNA: TGTGCCAGATATCTACCCCAGGATAGCAATCAGCCCCAGCATTTT

size: once
J: TRBJ1-6
length: 12
V: TRBV2
D: NA
CDR3: CATNGWYSPLHF
DNA: TGTGCCACAAACGGATGGTATTCACCCCTCCACTTT

size: NA
J: TRBJ1-4
length: 13
V: TRBV28
D: TRBD1
CDR3: CAGRQGTNEKLFF
DNA: TGTGCCGGACGACAGGGCACTAATGAAAAACTGTTTTTT

size: NA
J: TRBJ1-4
length: 16
V: TRBV9
D: NA
CDR3: CASSVTGSLDGEKLFF
DNA: TGTGCCAGCAGCGTAACAGGGAGCTTAGACGGTGAAAAACTGTTTTTT

size: NA
J: TRBJ1-3
length: 12
V: TRBV5-5
D: NA
CDR3: CASSGSGNTIYF
DNA: TGTGCCAGCAGCGGCTCGGGAAACACCATATATTTT

size: few
J: TRBJ2-3
length: 12
V: TRBV6-2/TRBV6-3
D: NA
CDR3: CASSRDGDTQYF
DNA: TGTGCCAGCAGCCGGGACGGGGATACGCAGTATTTT

size: NA
J: TRBJ2-1
length: 13
V: TRBV5-1
D: NA
CDR3: CASSSYPGNEQFF
DNA: TGCGCCAGCAGCTCCTACCCTGGGAATGAGCAGTTCTTC

size: NA
J: TRBJ2-5
length: 15
V: TRBV6-1
D: TRBD2
CDR3: CASSEARGGGETQYF
DNA: TGTGCCAGCAGTGAAGCCCGGGGGGGCGGAGAGACCCAGTACTTC

size: NA
J: TRBJ2-5
length: 11
V: TRBV25-1
D: NA
CDR3: CASGLKETQYF
DNA: TGTGCCAGCGGACTCAAAGAGACCCAGTACTTC

size: NA
J: TRBJ1-6
length: 14
V: TRBV5-1
D: NA
CDR3: CASNRGFESSPLHF
DNA: TGCGCCAGCAACCGCGGGTTTGAAAGTTCACCCCTCCACTTT

size: NA
J: TRBJ2-3
length: 14
V: TRBV19
D: NA
CDR3: CARHPNLGDDTQYF
DNA: TGTGCCAGACACCCGAACCTGGGGGATGATACGCAGTATTTT

size: NA
J: TRBJ1-4
length: 14
V: TRBV30
D: NA
CDR3: CAWSTGLINEKLFF
DNA: TGTGCCTGGAGCACCGGACTGATCAATGAAAAACTGTTTTTT

size: NA
J: TRBJ2-3
length: 16
V: TRBV5-1
D: TRBD1
CDR3: CASSPGQGSRGDTQYF
DNA: TGCGCCAGCAGCCCCGGACAGGGTAGTCGTGGAGATACGCAGTATTTT

size: NA
J: TRBJ2-5
length: 15
V: TRBV28
D: TRBD1
CDR3: CASRSTGGVRETQYF
DNA: TGTGCCAGCAGATCGACAGGGGGCGTACGGGAGACCCAGTACTTC

size: NA
J: TRBJ2-7
length: 13
V: TRBV21-1
D: NA
CDR3: CAIRQDRKREQYF
DNA: TGTGCCATTCGGCAGGACAGGAAGAGGGAGCAGTACTTC

size: NA
J: TRBJ2-5
length: 13
V: TRBV12-3/TRBV12-4
D: NA
CDR3: CASSLTRGSDQYF
DNA: TGTGCCAGCAGTTTAACCCGGGGGAGCGACCAGTACTTC

size: NA
J: TRBJ1-1
length: 14
V: TRBV7-2
D: NA
CDR3: CASSPAGVQTEAFF
DNA: TGTGCCAGCAGCCCAGCAGGGGTCCAAACTGAAGCTTTCTTT

size: NA
J: TRBJ2-7
length: 16
V: TRBV28
D: TRBD1
CDR3: CASSPPSTGLAYEQYF
DNA: TGTGCCAGCAGTCCTCCCTCGACAGGGCTAGCCTACGAGCAGTACTTC

size: NA
J: TRBJ1-2
length: 14
V: TRBV3-1/TRBV3-2
D: NA
CDR3: CASSQDRPNYGYTF
DNA: TGTGCCAGCAGCCAAGATCGGCCTAACTATGGCTACACCTTC

size: NA
J: TRBJ2-1
length: 14
V: TRBV29-1
D: TRBD2
CDR3: CSVDVSRGAGEQFF
DNA: TGCAGCGTTGACGTATCGCGGGGGGCGGGTGAGCAGTTCTTC

size: NA
J: TRBJ1-2
length: 12
V: TRBV28
D: NA
CDR3: CASSFRGIGYTF
DNA: TGTGCCAGCAGTTTTCGAGGGATCGGCTACACCTTC

size: NA
J: TRBJ2-1
length: 16
V: TRBV5-1
D: TRBD2
CDR3: CASSQERGAGGDEQFF
DNA: TGCGCCAGCAGCCAGGAACGAGGGGCGGGGGGCGATGAGCAGTTCTTC

size: NA
J: TRBJ2-7
length: 14
V: TRBV6-5
D: TRBD1
CDR3: CASNTDRGWGEQYF
DNA: TGTGCCAGCAACACGGACAGGGGTTGGGGCGAGCAGTACTTC

size: NA
J: TRBJ1-5
length: 14
V: TRBV16
D: NA
CDR3: CASSQSSVSQPQHF
DNA: TGTGCCAGCAGCCAATCTAGTGTGAGTCAGCCCCAGCATTTT